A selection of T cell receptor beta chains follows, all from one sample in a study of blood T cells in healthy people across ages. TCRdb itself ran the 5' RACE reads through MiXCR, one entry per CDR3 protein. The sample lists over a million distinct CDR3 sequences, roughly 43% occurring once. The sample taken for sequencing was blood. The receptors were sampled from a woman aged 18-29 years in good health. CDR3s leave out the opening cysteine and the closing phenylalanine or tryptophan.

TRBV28 ASKLRDLPSYEQY
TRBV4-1 ASSQDLRNTQY
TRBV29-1 SVSRTGGCEQY
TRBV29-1 SVDYGVNEQF
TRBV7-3 ASSLKGWPSGSRLNEQF
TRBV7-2 ASKEGHSSYEQY
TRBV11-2 ASSDTGHYGYT
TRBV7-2 ASSPEIAKNIQY
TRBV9 ASSVAPRMDTQY
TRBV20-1 SARDLASGRTRLGEQF
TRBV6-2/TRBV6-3 ASSDQEGEKLF
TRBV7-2 ASSPGLPLSQY
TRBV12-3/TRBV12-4 ASSIWVINEQF
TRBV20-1 SATRAGNEQF
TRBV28 ASRSGRLHNEQF
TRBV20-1 SARRGVYEQY
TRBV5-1 ASRSRQGAVNEQF
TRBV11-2 ASSSLQAHTQY
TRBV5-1 ASSLTAGLQETQY
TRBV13 ASSLRGDQETQY
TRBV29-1 SVSPGNYGYT
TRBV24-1 ATSDLRDGSTDTQY
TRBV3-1 ASSQAEPQETQY
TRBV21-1 AGSKFRGEIYGYT
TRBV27 ASSFFGAGPYNEQF
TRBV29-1 SVNGGSASYNEQF
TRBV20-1 SASRVYGTDTQY
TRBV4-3 ASSQDRGVSREDTQY
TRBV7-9 ASSDAGVLTDTQY
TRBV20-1 SARAYYYTEAF
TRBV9 TSNRQGVSDTQY
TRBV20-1 SARDVAGGIPNYGYT
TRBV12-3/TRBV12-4 ASSFWGNEKLF
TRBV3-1 ASSLSQGISGELF
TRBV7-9 ASSRDGENEQF
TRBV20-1 SASGTRGSAYNEQF
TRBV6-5 ASSSIDRGDEKLF
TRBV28 ASSLNQETDDTGELF
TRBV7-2 ASSLGIAGDTQY
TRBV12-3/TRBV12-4 ASRAVGASKTQY
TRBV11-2 ASSLVSVSYEQY
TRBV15 ATSRGGTGEYEQY
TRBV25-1 ASSELGEVRNEQF
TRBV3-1 ANSQEPSGQETQY
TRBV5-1 ASSSPDSYNEQF
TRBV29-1 SVERGRGYGYT
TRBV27 ASSPWASYGYT
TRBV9 ASSVDPGINYGYT
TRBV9 ASSVDSRAYEQY
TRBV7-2 ASSLELAGADTQY